The 30 T cell receptor beta chains in this list originate from one sample, sequenced in a study of T cells in Graves' hyperthyroidism and ophthalmopathy. Amplification yielded TCR beta CDR3 regions, with RNA transcripts as the source. The TCR CDR3 first-round RT-PCR relied on the HTBI primer set. One entry per CDR3 protein, called by TCRdb with MiXCR from the multiplex PCR reads. The table lists roughly 800,000 distinct CDR3 sequences, about two fifths of them singletons. Sequenced sample: blood. The origin of the receptors is a young man with Graves' hyperthyroidism.

The CDR3 protein is CASRGLRGNTEAFF. DNA of the CDR3: TGTGCCAGCAGGGGCCTCCGGGGGAACACTGAAGCTTTCTTT. V usage is TRBV2 and J usage is TRBJ1-1; D not resolved. The CDR3 is 14 residues long. With 6 bases removed from V and 1 base from J, the gap between germline ends came to 12 bases. The germline gives CDR1 SNHLY, CDR2 FYNNEI. The whole variable domain, remainder taken from reference TRBV2 and TRBJ1-1, is EPEVTQTPSHQVTQMGQEVILRCVPISNHLYFYWYRQILGQKVEFLVSFYNNEISEKSEIFDDQFSVERPDGSNFTLKIRSTKLEDSAMYFCASRGLRGNTEAFFGQGTRLTVV.

The chain uses TRBV25-1 and TRBJ1-6; D is undetermined. Trimming stripped 8 bases from V and 4 bases from J, with 15 bases between. The CDR3 spans 15 residues. CDR1 MGHDK and CDR2 SYGVNS come from the germline V gene. CDR3: CASLGRGSYNSPLHF. CDR3 DNA sequence: TGTGCCAGCTTAGGTCGCGGGAGTTATAATTCACCCCTCCACTTT.

Many counts were recorded for this clonotype. This chain links TRBV2 with TRBJ2-2; TRBD2 is a possible D gene (6 bases). The V end lost 7 bases, the J end lost 4 bases, and 13 bases lay between the germline ends. This CDR3 comprises 14 residues. Germline CDR1 is SNHLY and CDR2 is FYNNEI. CDR3 loop: CASKGRTGTGELFF. The CDR3 coding sequence is TGTGCCAGCAAGGGGAGGACGGGCACCGGGGAGCTGTTTTTT.

As concerns this clonotype: The junction differs from germline at one of its ends, possibly a read error. The chain recombines TRBV10-3 with TRBJ1-5, with 7 bases aligning to TRBD1. This CDR3 is 17 amino acids long. CDR1 is ENHRY, CDR2 SYGVKD, per germline. This chain's CDR3 is CASSYPLDRASNQPQHF. DNA of the CDR3: TGTGCCAGCAGTTACCCCCTTGACAGGGCTAGCAATCAGCCCCAGCATTTT.

The J gene is TRBJ1-4, the V gene TRBV19, with no clear D. The germline V and J ends were trimmed by 8 bases and 7 bases, with 14 bases remaining between them. This CDR3 region has 13 residues. Germline V gene data show CDR1 as LNHDA and CDR2 as SQIVND (reference sequence). CDR3 in DNA: TGTGCCAGTGGCGTTCGGAACACTGAAAAACTGTTTTTT. Protein product: CASGVRNTEKLFF.

This clonotype was counted ten times or more. The chain recombines TRBV25-1 with TRBJ2-7; 7 bases are shared with TRBD1. This CDR3 has 13 residues. Germline trimming cut 4 bases from V and 2 bases from J; bases unmatched to any gene: 2. The V gene's germline CDR1 is MGHDK and CDR2 SYGVNS. For the CDR3, the DNA is TGTGCCAGCAGTGTAGGACAGGCCTACGAGCAGTACTTC. Protein sequence: CASSVGQAYEQYF.

This sequence joins TRBV11-2 and TRBJ2-7; D remains ambiguous. V gave up 5 bases and J gave up 3 bases, with 11 bases separating them. This CDR3 contains 13 residues. Germline CDR1 SGHAT, CDR2 FQNNGV. For the CDR3, the DNA is TGTGCCAGCAGCCCGATTTGGGGCTACGAGCAGTACTTC. It yields the protein CASSPIWGYEQYF.

This clonotype showed up many times. This rearrangement joins TRBV29-1 to TRBJ2-5; D remains ambiguous. Germline CDR1 is SQVTM and CDR2 is ANQGSEA. The CDR3 extends over 13 amino acids. V was cut by 4 bases and J by 3 bases, with 12 bases left in between. For the CDR3, the DNA is TGCAGCGTTGGAAGCCATCTCAAAGAGACCCAGTACTTC. It translates to CSVGSHLKETQYF.

Only a few counts were recorded for this clonotype. This chain joins TRBV4-2 and TRBJ1-2; D may be TRBD1 (5 bases). The V end was cut by 4 bases, the J end by 7 bases, with 16 bases between. Germline V lookup: CDR1 LGHNA, CDR2 YNFKEQ. This CDR3 is built from 14 residues. Here the CDR3 DNA reads TGTGCCAGCAGCCCCCAGGGTGGGCAACGTGGCTACACCTTC. Its translation: CASSPQGGQRGYTF.

Worth noting for this clonotype: A clone one base away is much larger, so this may be a read error. This chain connects TRBV2 to TRBJ2-2, with 9 bases lining up with TRBD2. Germline-derived CDR1 and CDR2 are SNHLY and FYNNEI. This CDR3 has 16 amino acids. The V segment lost 8 bases and the J segment 9 bases; nucleotides outside the gene matches: 16. The chain's CDR3 is CASSTTRLAARRELFF. CDR3 DNA sequence: TGTGCCAGCTCTACCACGAGACTAGCGGCGCGGCGGGAGCTGTTTTTT.

There are a few counts of this clonotype. The J gene is TRBJ1-5, the V gene TRBV7-3; possible D gene TRBD1, 5 bases. The CDR3 extends over 19 amino acids. Trimming removed 1 base at V and 3 bases at J, with 22 bases between. Germline CDR1 and CDR2: SGHTA and FQGTGA. The DNA for the CDR3 is TGTGCCAGCAGCTTAATACGTATATCGGGGGACGGCCTCAATCAGCCCCAGCATTTT. It specifies CASSLIRISGDGLNQPQHF.

In this sample, this clonotype turned up once. One end of the junction varies from germline; a read error may be responsible. The rearrangement links TRBV29-1 to TRBJ2-7; no definite D call. CDR3 length: 13 residues. Germline V gene lookup returns CDR1 SQVTM and CDR2 ANQGSEA. CDR3 amino acids: CAWSVSQLYEQYF. The CDR3, as DNA: TGTGCCTGGAGTGTATCACAGCTCTACGAGCAGTACTTC.

The rearrangement links TRBV12-3 or TRBV12-4 to TRBJ2-7; D is unclear. Trimming removed 2 bases from V and 6 bases from J, with 11 bases in between. This CDR3 contains 13 residues. CDR3 DNA: TGTGCCAGCAGTTTAACGGCTACCGGCGAGCAGTACTTC. Protein sequence: CASSLTATGEQYF.

CDR3 region: CASSLLDRLEVGELFF. CDR3 bases: TGTGCCAGCAGCCTCCTCGACAGACTAGAGGTCGGGGAGCTGTTTTTT. This rearrangement joins TRBV7-8 to TRBJ2-2; TRBD2 might be the D (6 bases). CDR1 SGHVS and CDR2 FQNEAQ come from the germline V gene. V was trimmed by 5 bases and J by 7 bases, leaving 20 bases between them. The CDR3 is 16 residues long.

This clonotype has a single count. One base away lies a much larger clone, so this may be a sequencing read error. The chain recombines TRBV3-1 with TRBJ1-6, with TRBD1 identical over 7 bases. Germline V gene data show CDR1 as LGHDT and CDR2 as YNNKEL (reference sequence). The CDR3 runs 16 residues. Germline trimming cut 5 bases from V and 11 bases from J; bases unmatched to any gene: 15. CDR3 in DNA: TGTGCCAGCAGCTTAAGAGGAGGGGGCTTGAATCCACCCCTCCACTTT. As protein: CASSLRGGGLNPPLHF. Full variable domain (outside the CDR3, taken from reference TRBV3-1 and TRBJ1-6): DTAVSQTPKYLVTQMGNDKSIKCEQNLGHDTMYWYKQDSKKFLKIMFSYNNKELIINETVPNRFSPKSPDKAHLNLHINSLELGDSAVYFCASSLRGGGLNPPLHFGNGTRLTVT.

This clonotype was seen a handful of times. A junction boundary mismatches the germline segment, possibly from a read error. The gene calls are TRBV7-8 and TRBJ2-2; 7 nucleotides match TRBD2. The germline V gene has CDR1 SGHVS and CDR2 FQNEAQ. The CDR3 is 15 amino acids. This CDR3 is CASSQEGGRAGELFF. The CDR3 nucleotides read TGCGCCAGCAGCCAAGAAGGAGGGAGGGCCGGGGAGCTGTTTTTT.

J is TRBJ1-2 and V is TRBV10-3; 9 nucleotides line up with TRBD1. This CDR3 is 17 amino acids long. Per germline, CDR1 ENHRY and CDR2 SYGVKD. The J segment lost 2 bases and the V segment lost 0 bases, leaving 7 bases of the junction unmatched. CDR3 residues: CAISESRDRALNYGYTF. The CDR3 coding sequence is TGTGCCATCAGTGAGTCAAGGGACAGGGCGCTCAACTATGGCTACACCTTC.

The chain uses TRBV6-6 and TRBJ2-7; D tentatively fits TRBD1 or TRBD2 (5 bases each). This CDR3 spans 14 amino acids. Germline CDR1 is MNHNY and CDR2 is SVGAGI (reference sequence). Trimming took 0 bases from V and 5 from J, leaving 11 bases between them. CDR3 residues: CASSYSSGSDEQYF. The CDR3 coding sequence is TGTGCCAGCAGTTACTCATCAGGGAGCGACGAGCAGTACTTC.

About this clonotype itself: Likely a read error: the CDR3 ends without its conserved phenylalanine or tryptophan. The DNA is omitted, as the CDR3 cannot be located on it reliably, and the CDR3 follows TCRdb's listing. The rearrangement joins TRBV29-1 to TRBJ2-5. The CDR3 is 14 residues long, ends included. The germline V gene has CDR1 SQVTM and CDR2 ANQGSEA. CDR3 region: CSVDRHRFGYTFGS.

The V call is TRBV13, the J call TRBJ1-2; D remains ambiguous. From germline, CDR1 is PRHDT and CDR2 FYEKMQ (reference sequence). The germline V and J ends were trimmed by 4 bases and 6 bases, with 9 bases remaining between them. CDR3 length: 12 amino acids. The CDR3 reads CASSSLPDGYTF. DNA of the CDR3: TGTGCCAGCAGCTCTTTGCCGGATGGCTACACCTTC.

The chain couples TRBV2 to TRBJ2-7; TRBD1 matches 12 bases. This CDR3 has 16 amino acids. Trimming at V came to 7 bases and at J to 2 bases, leaving 9 bases not matched to a gene. Germline V gives CDR1 SNHLY, CDR2 FYNNEI. The DNA of the CDR3 is TGTGCCAGCATTAGGGACAGGGGGCAACGACCCTACGAGCAGTACTTC. This sequence encodes CASIRDRGQRPYEQYF.

This clonotype has at least ten counts. A much larger clone differs from this one at a single base, so this may be a read error. The V gene is TRBV7-9, the J gene TRBJ1-2; 8 bases are shared with TRBD1. The length of the CDR3 is 11 residues. Looked up from germline, CDR1 is SEHNR and CDR2 is FQNEAQ (reference sequence). Losses at the gene ends were 6 bases for V and 10 bases for J; bases not matched to a gene: 4. The CDR3 region is CASRQQGDYTF. CDR3 in DNA: TGTGCCAGCAGACAACAGGGGGACTACACCTTC.

This clonotype was seen many times. The chain couples TRBV10-3 to TRBJ1-3; D may be TRBD1 (5 bases). This CDR3 is 16 amino acids long. V was pared by 9 bases and J by 0 bases, with 18 bases between. Germline CDR1 is ENHRY and CDR2 is SYGVKD. CDR3 nucleotide sequence: TGTGCCATTGGGGCGACAGTTCCTGTCTCTGGAAACACCATATATTTT. It translates to CAIGATVPVSGNTIYF.

Concerning this clonotype: The CDR3 end shows no conserved phenylalanine or tryptophan, and so a read error is likely. No DNA is shown, since the ends of the CDR3 on it are uncertain; the CDR3 is the one TCRdb lists. This chain links TRBV20-1 with TRBJ1-3; TRBD1, the D gene given by the table, was not confirmed from the DNA. The germline V gene has CDR1 DFQATT and CDR2 SNEGSKA (reference sequence). The CDR3 totals 9 residues, both ends included. CDR3 loop: CSARDRGGT.

This clonotype was picked up a small number of times. The chain employs TRBV6-4 and TRBJ1-2; D gene unclear. Germline V gene data show CDR1 as MRHNA and CDR2 as SNTAGT. CDR3 size: 14 residues. Trimming shortened V by 0 bases and J by 0 bases, and 5 bases separated the two germline ends. The CDR3 loop reads CASSDSPANYGYTF. For the CDR3, the DNA is TGTGCCAGCAGTGACTCGCCAGCTAACTATGGCTACACCTTC.

A remark on this clonotype: A single base separates this from a much larger clone, so it may be a read error. V gene TRBV29-1 combines with J gene TRBJ1-3; D is unclear. Germline V gene data show CDR1 as SQVTM and CDR2 as ANQGSEA. V was trimmed by 3 bases and J by 3 bases, leaving 18 bases between them. The CDR3 is 16 residues long. The CDR3 DNA follows: TGCAGCGTTGAGGGTTATGGGGAGGGCCTTGGAAACACCATATATTTT. This gives the protein CSVEGYGEGLGNTIYF.

This clonotype was seen once. A read error may explain this, as a much larger clone is one base away. The chain carries TRBV19 and TRBJ1-4; 8 bases fit TRBD1. V shed 10 bases, J shed 8 bases, and the junction held 15 bases outside the gene matches. The CDR3 covers 15 residues. Germline lookup yields CDR1 LNHDA and CDR2 SQIVND (reference sequence). The CDR3 sequence is CATNQYGQGDEKLFF. The CDR3 nucleotides are TGTGCCACAAACCAGTACGGACAGGGAGACGAAAAACTGTTTTTT.

This sequence joins TRBV24-1 and TRBJ1-6, with no clear D. CDR3 length equals 13 residues. V was cut by 5 bases and J by 7 bases, with 8 bases left in between. In germline, CDR1 is KGHDR, CDR2 SFDVKD. The CDR3 bases are TGTGCCACCAGTGCCTGGCACAATTCACCCCTCCACTTT. Its translation: CATSAWHNSPLHF.

The chain uses TRBV19 and TRBJ1-5; tentatively, D is TRBD1 (6 bases). The length of the CDR3 is 16 residues. Germline-derived CDR1 and CDR2 are LNHDA and SQIVND (reference sequence). The germline V and J ends were trimmed by 7 bases and 0 bases, with 16 bases remaining between them. The CDR3 sequence is CASNGGGWVSNQPQHF. In DNA, the CDR3 is TGTGCCAGTAATGGAGGGGGGTGGGTTAGCAATCAGCCCCAGCATTTT.

This clonotype was found many times. The rearrangement joins TRBV29-1 to TRBJ1-5, with D tentatively TRBD1 (6 bases). Germline V lookup: CDR1 SQVTM, CDR2 ANQGSEA. This CDR3 comprises 12 residues. V dropped 4 bases and J dropped 8 bases, with 12 bases sitting between them. The chain's CDR3 is CSVGGAGEPQHF. The DNA of the CDR3 is TGCAGCGTTGGGGGGGCGGGGGAGCCCCAGCATTTT.